This TCR beta chain was identified during a study of identical twins. TCRdb re-called the 5' RACE reads with MiXCR, one entry per CDR3 protein. The table records fewer than 250,000 distinct CDR3 sequences, 5.5% to 7% of them present only once. The study, taken as a whole, reports: Monozygotic twin pairs showed more out-of-frame TCR alpha sharing than models estimated. Out-of-frame beta sequences exhibited a weaker degree of excess twin sharing.

Comment on this clonotype: Its antigen is not identified.

These data also formed part of another study, on yellow fever vaccine responses in identical twins. This second report adds: Reported findings indicate that twins' vaccine T cell responses seemed partially convergent, partially personalized.

The source of this sequence is a woman younger than 35 in good health. Sequences were obtained from memory (CD45RO+) T cells sorted from blood.

The DNA for the CDR3 is TGTGCCAGCAGCTTTCCCGGGGCGGGAAAAGATACGCAGTATTTT. Its translation: CASSFPGAGKDTQYF. This chain uses TRBV7-3 with TRBJ2-3; TRBD2 might be the D (6 bases). Germline assignment: CDR1 SGHTA and CDR2 FQGTGA. CDR3 length: 15 residues. V was cut by 3 bases and J by 5 bases, with 15 bases left in between.